This T cell receptor (beta chain) was identified during a study of cytomegalovirus exposure and HLA in healthy donors listed by TCRdb under 2017. Study-level background: In an earlier analysis of some 610 of the donors, less than 350 Gb of sequence data and roughly 100 million unique TCR beta sequences from roughly 200 million T cells were reported. Because of strong linkage in the cohort, roughly five DR-DQ haplotypes were treated as single units for association and clustering. The number of donors typed differed by locus, with roughly 629-640 for A, B, C, DRB1 and DQB1, 522 for DQA1, some 570 for DPA1, and 472 for DPB1. Along with the approximately 670-subject first cohort, a separate validation cohort of roughly 110 different subjects was used. The study profiled the T cell repertoires of under 700 subjects by immunosequencing and related them to cytomegalovirus serostatus. All discovery cohort repertoires had been generated on a single sequencing platform. A later genetic analysis used genome-wide SNP genotypes for about 60% of the roughly 670 donors, treating that subset as a discovery cohort. High-throughput TCR immunosequencing, statistical association of individual TCRs with disease status, and machine learning were combined to predict cytomegalovirus infection status. In an earlier analysis of around 540 of the donors, high-throughput TCR beta sequencing was used to judge whether each TCR beta V gene segment behaved as functional or pseudogenic. About 280 gigabases of sequencing data and approximately 93 million unique TCR sequences were included in an early release covering over 600 HLA-typed donors. Among roughly 400 genotyped donors of the cohort, an average of around 220,000 unique TCR beta nucleotide sequences was sequenced per donor, of which about 19% were non-productive. Among the roughly 400 genotyped donors, around 81% belonged to the genetic ancestry cluster associated with self-reported Caucasian donors. Donor age, sex, ethnicity and CMV serostatus were collected together with the repertoire data. HLA typing covered class I and class II loci at four-digit resolution. A later analysis re-examined previously published TCR beta repertoires from 600 to 700 donors and added high-resolution HLA genotyping to investigate patterns of TCR occurrence. The later analysis used no new phenotypic data to find candidate immune exposures, relying instead on TCR beta sequences and their occurrence across donors. The study aimed to test whether cataloging public T cell receptors could reveal signatures of past pathogen exposure. The paper as a whole reports these results and caveats: Sequencing depth was assumed to be roughly uniform across donors in the presence/absence analyses, though that assumption may not hold. In a later analysis, several top co-occurrence clusters were reported to appear linked to parvovirus B19, influenza, CMV and Epstein-Barr virus. According to a later analysis, TCR association rates differed among HLA loci, with DRB1 alleles showing the most associated TCRs and HLA-C alleles showing the fewest. This cohort had only TCR beta chains sequenced, and the lack of alpha or paired-chain data limited which features could be detected. In both the original and validation cohorts, the classifier was reported to diagnose cytomegalovirus status with high specificity and sensitivity. CMV serostatus was the only immune exposure information available for the cohort. In the study, around 150 TCR beta chains were listed as associated with cytomegalovirus. Linkage disequilibrium might explain the correlated functional status among segregating V segments, but an unknown experimental factor could not be ruled out. According to the authors, the approach could potentially be generalized to other disease states and immunological phenotypes. Because some donors lacked HLA typing at each locus, the association tests relied only on the typed subset. In a later analysis, 16,951 TCR beta sequences were associated with specific HLA alleles at a false discovery rate of 0.05. A cluster of highly shared sequence variants was judged likely to represent a technical artifact of the sequencing pipeline. In an earlier analysis of some 550 of the donors, most TCR beta V segments were observed in productive rearrangements about 87% or about 30% of the time, broadly matching IMGT annotations. A further reported finding was that TCR beta sequences accurately predicted the HLA-A and HLA-B alleles for most subjects in the first cohort. An association between a missense DCLRE1C variant and V-gene and J-gene trimming of TCR beta chains was found in a later genetic analysis and replicated in an independent cohort. Strong co-occurrence of HLA alleles, especially DR and DQ, made assigning TCR associations to individual alleles difficult. A later genetic analysis reported fewer N-insertions in productive TCRs among donors in an Asian-associated ancestry cluster than the roughly 690-donor mean. Because counts were too low, some 16 rarely observed V segments, including chromosome 9 orphons, were excluded from the earlier analysis of 587 of the donors. Most TCR sequences were seen in very few donors, while some public TCRs were found in many individuals. A later analysis found that most CMV-associated TCR beta chains appeared HLA-restricted, with HLA associations seemingly driven largely by CMV exposure. In vitro tests confirmed that a few of the cytomegalovirus-associated TCR beta chains recognize cytomegalovirus antigens. A later analysis found that HLA-associated TCR beta chains were more clonally expanded and had lower generation probabilities than equally common non-associated chains.

The cohort consisted of 666 healthy bone marrow donors. At the time of sampling, all cohort members were nominally healthy, though unrecorded immune exposures were likely present. The donor tested CMV seronegative and was one of the 352 seronegative cohort members. A peripheral blood sample was collected from each donor, and TCR beta sequencing was performed on peripheral blood mononuclear cells. Genomic DNA was extracted from the blood cell samples with the Qiagen DNeasy Blood Extraction Kit. Receptors were amplified or captured by the immunoSEQ multiplex PCR assay. The multiplex PCR relied on a mix of 60 forward primers for TCR Vbeta segments and 13 reverse primers for TCR Jbeta segments. The CDR3 region of rearranged TCR beta genes was amplified from genomic DNA by a multiplex PCR assay. The Illumina HiSeq System was used to sequence the amplified TCR beta libraries as 87-base-pair reads. Concerning the study's data processing: In a later analysis, tens of millions of unique TCR beta chains were counted across the 500 to 850 repertoires, and roughly 11 million of these chains were shared by at least two donors. Raw reads were error-corrected and collapsed into unique sequences by a nearest-neighbor algorithm in which closely related sequences were merged to remove PCR and sequencing errors. CDR3 sequences were aligned to IMGT reference sequences to assign V, D and J gene segments. Each retained sequence needed at least a six-nucleotide match to both a V gene segment and a J gene segment. Rearrangements were classified as productive when the CDR3 lacked stop codons and remained in frame with V and J, and all other rearrangements were classified as non-productive. Following IMGT convention, CDR3 was defined as the stretch from the second conserved V-encoded cysteine up to the conserved J-encoded phenylalanine. The earlier analysis of some 600 of the donors excluded sequences that lacked an unambiguous match to a single V gene segment. In an earlier analysis of more than 500 of the donors, a V segment was called functional when productive rearrangements were above 56.7%, and segregating when the standard deviation between donors exceeded 5%. A statistical classification framework was built to diagnose cytomegalovirus status from the catalog of TCR beta chain sequences. A later analysis assigned V and J genes by comparing TCR nucleotide sequences with IMGT/GENE-DB human TR gene sequences. The TCRdist pipeline was used in a later analysis to assign CDR3 sequences and most-parsimonious VDJ recombination scenarios. In a later analysis, every TCR beta chain was defined by the combination of its CDR3 amino acid sequence and its V-gene family, and reads without a unique V-gene family were dropped. A later analysis removed over 500 highly shared, low-generation-probability nucleotide sequences to deal with suspected cross-contamination and a sequencing artifact. In a later analysis, a clonal expansion index for each public chain was calculated from normalized within-repertoire ranks of inferred template counts. In a later analysis, generation probabilities were computed using a VDJ recombination model fitted to out-of-frame rearrangements, and the results were checked against IGoR. In a later analysis, TCR-TCR, TCR-HLA and TCR-CMV co-occurrence was scored with hypergeometric tests, and a repertoire-size bias correction was applied to TCR pairs. In a later analysis, false discovery rates were estimated by permuting HLA or CMV assignments 20 times. In a later analysis, co-occurring TCRs were grouped using DBSCAN, and TCRdist sequence similarity was added for clustering within HLA-allele-positive subsets. Repertoires with fewer than 30,000 or more than 120,000 public chains were left out of co-occurrence clustering, as were several repertoires with anomalous nucleotide sharing. TCRdb stores this immuneACCESS table with in-frame sequences only. Part of the clones is absent; in the studies checked, under half of the shortfall reflects unresolved V genes, and no reason is known for the rest. V and J calls and clone size are copied from that table; D and trimming were computed from the DNA. The sample data list 150,000 to 200,000 clones, and almost 85% of these were observed just once. The ten largest account for roughly 0.5% of the sample.

Remarks on this clone: Its antigen remains unidentified. Compared with germline, one end of the junction differs, possibly owing to a read error.

Sequencing used PBMCs. This sequence was found in a woman between 45 and 60 years old in good health and CMV-seronegative.

The CDR3 amino acid sequence is: CASSVASDQRANEQFF. The DNA is as follows: TGTGCCAGCAGCGTAGCCTCGGACCAGCGGGCCAATGAGCAGTTCTTC. Here the chain combines TRBV7-2 and TRBJ2-1; the D gene is possibly TRBD2, with 6 bases matching. CDR1 and CDR2, looked up from the germline V gene, are SGHTA and FQGNSA. From cysteine to phenylalanine, the CDR3 is 16 amino acids long. The entry retains the CDR3 DNA only, 48 bases that are in frame from base 1. The full variable domain, with segments outside the CDR3 supplied by the reference TRBV7-2 and TRBJ2-1 proteins, appears as GAGVSQSPSNKVTEKGKDVELRCDPISGHTALYWYRQSLGQGLEFLIYFQGNSAPDKSGLPSDRFSAERTGGSVSTLTIQRTQQEDSAVYLCASSVASDQRANEQFFGPGTRLTVL.